The 11 T cell receptor beta chains given below trace back to one sample, sequenced in a study of blood T cell repertoires in COVID-19. Here immunoSEQ multiplex PCR was the method, and the copy in TCRdb shows in-frame clones only, minus some. The data hold 95,000 to 150,000 clones, with around 77% observed a single time. Specimen: peripheral blood. The receptor set was obtained from a man aged 60 to 75 with active or convalescent COVID-19.

The gene calls are TRBV19 and TRBJ1-6, with D perhaps matching TRBD1 (5 bases). Trimming took 5 bases from V and 13 from J, leaving 15 bases between them. Germline assignment: CDR1 LNHDA and CDR2 SQIVND (reference sequence). The CDR3 has 13 amino acids. The CDR3 sequence: CASSAGHPAPLHF. In nucleotides, the CDR3 is TGTGCCAGTAGTGCAGGACACCCGGCCCCCCTCCACTTT.

V and J are TRBV9 and TRBJ1-1, with D tentatively TRBD1 (6 bases). Germline V CDR1 and CDR2: SGDLS, YYNGEE. V dropped 2 bases and J dropped 5 bases, with 10 bases sitting between them. CDR3 length equals 13 residues. This CDR3 is CASSVGGRTEAFF. The CDR3 bases are TGTGCCAGCAGCGTCGGGGGGCGGACTGAAGCTTTCTTT. Using reference TRBV9 and TRBJ1-1 for the parts outside the CDR3, the full variable domain is DSGVTQTPKHLITATGQRVTLRCSPRSGDLSVYWYQQSLDQGLQFLIQYYNGEERAKGNILERFSAQQFPDLHSELNLSSLELGDSALYFCASSVGGRTEAFFGQGTRLTVV.

This chain uses TRBV3-1 (or the pseudogene TRBV3-2) with TRBJ2-5; 16 bases line up with TRBD2. J was trimmed by 5 bases and V by 6 bases; bases with no gene match: 0. The germline gives CDR1 LGHDT, CDR2 YNNKEL (reference sequence). This CDR3 contains 14 residues. As DNA, the CDR3 is TGTGCCAGCAGGGGACTAGCGGGAGGGGAGACCCAGTACTTC. Amino acid sequence: CASRGLAGGETQYF.

The chain has TRBV7-2 and TRBJ2-2; unclear D gene. Trimming took off 2 bases at V and 10 bases at J, with 8 bases between the two ends. CDR3 length: 12 amino acids. From germline, CDR1 is SGHTA and CDR2 FQGNSA. The chain's CDR3 is CASSLWQSELFF. The CDR3 DNA sequence: TGTGCCAGCAGCTTATGGCAGTCGGAGCTGTTTTTT.

The chain couples TRBV25-1 to TRBJ1-3; D ambiguous. Trimming took off 8 bases at V and 9 bases at J, with 11 bases between the two ends. The CDR3 covers 11 residues. Germline V gene lookup returns CDR1 MGHDK and CDR2 SYGVNS. In DNA, the CDR3 is TGTGCCAGCCGAGGGATCAGCACCATATATTTT. As protein: CASRGISTIYF.

A few counts support this clone. The rearrangement uses TRBV3-1 (or the pseudogene TRBV3-2) and TRBJ2-5; 8 bases match TRBD2. This CDR3 contains 13 residues. The J segment lost 5 bases and the V segment lost 4 bases, leaving 3 bases of the junction unmatched. CDR1 and CDR2 (germline): LGHDT, YNNKEL (reference sequence). CDR3 region: CASSLPGGETQYF. The CDR3 nucleotides read TGTGCCAGCAGCCTACCGGGGGGGGAGACCCAGTACTTC.

This clone was picked up one time. The rearrangement links TRBV28 to TRBJ1-5, with D possibly matching TRBD1 (6 bases). Per germline, CDR1 MDHEN and CDR2 SYDVKM. The CDR3 runs 14 residues. The germline V and J ends were trimmed by 4 bases and 7 bases, with 14 bases remaining between them. The CDR3 is CASSSNRDKQPQHF. In DNA, the CDR3 is TGTGCCAGCAGTTCTAACAGGGATAAGCAGCCCCAGCATTTT.

In this sample, this clone turned up many times. The J gene is TRBJ2-7, the V gene TRBV6-5; D call uncertain. CDR1 MNHEY and CDR2 SVGAGI come from the germline V gene. Trimming took off 8 bases at V and 0 bases at J, with 5 bases between the two ends. CDR3 length: 11 residues. The CDR3 sequence: CASGSSYEQYF. The CDR3 DNA reads as TGTGCCAGCGGCAGCTCCTACGAGCAGTACTTC.

This sequence joins TRBV7-2 and TRBJ1-5; D is possibly TRBD1 (6 bases). Trimming removed 4 bases at V and 3 bases at J, with 13 bases between. The CDR3 consists of 15 residues. Germline lookup yields CDR1 SGHTA and CDR2 FQGNSA. The CDR3 nucleotides are TGTGCCAGCAGCTCCGAGGGACAACCCAATCAGCCCCAGCATTTT. Protein product: CASSSEGQPNQPQHF.

The chain employs TRBV4-2 and TRBJ2-1; D is possibly TRBD2 (6 bases). CDR1 is LGHNA, CDR2 YNFKEQ, per germline. V gave up 0 bases and J gave up 4 bases, with 16 bases separating them. This CDR3 has 17 amino acids. The CDR3 coding sequence is TGTGCCAGCAGCCAAGATAATGAGCGGGCCCTTTACAATGAGCAGTTCTTC. Its translation: CASSQDNERALYNEQFF.

This rearrangement joins TRBV6-1 to TRBJ1-1, with a possible D match to TRBD1 (6 bases). V dropped 1 base and J dropped 4 bases, with 10 bases sitting between them. CDR1 is MNHNS and CDR2 is SASEGT in the germline V gene. This CDR3 contains 14 residues. CDR3 DNA sequence: TGTGCCAGCAGTGAAGAGGGGGGGCTCACTGAAGCTTTCTTT. Amino acid sequence: CASSEEGGLTEAFF.